These T cell receptor beta chains were read from a single sample in a study of cytomegalovirus exposure and HLA in healthy donors. Only in-frame clones appear in the TCRdb table, and some are missing; sequencing was by immunoSEQ multiplex PCR. The repertoire consists of more than 85,000 clones, with roughly 80% occurring once and the leading ten covering 6.9%. Sequencing used PBMCs. Receptors originate from a man aged 25-45 years in good health and CMV-seropositive. Each CDR3 is given with its conserved first and last residue. D genes are given only for firm matches. For some rows the clone size is stated as once, few or many, or as a class when expanded; others skip it.

j_gene: TRBJ2-7; abundance: NA; v_gene: TRBV19; d_gene: NA; CDR3aa: CASSGDMSSYEQYF; CDR3nt: TGTGCCAGTAGTGGGGACATGAGCTCCTACGAGCAGTACTTC
j_gene: TRBJ1-2; abundance: NA; v_gene: TRBV4-1; d_gene: TRBD1; CDR3aa: CASSQGRAGTASNYGYTF; CDR3nt: TGCGCCAGCAGCCAAGGTCGAGCCGGGACAGCCAGTAACTATGGCTACACCTTC
j_gene: TRBJ1-1; abundance: NA; v_gene: TRBV5-8; d_gene: NA; CDR3aa: CASSLEGGPEAFF; CDR3nt: TGTGCCAGCAGCTTGGAAGGGGGACCTGAAGCTTTCTTT
j_gene: TRBJ1-1; abundance: once; v_gene: TRBV29-1; d_gene: NA; CDR3aa: CSVETGSAEAFF; CDR3nt: TGCAGCGTTGAAACGGGAAGTGCTGAAGCTTTCTTT
j_gene: TRBJ2-1; abundance: NA; v_gene: TRBV9; d_gene: NA; CDR3aa: CASSVGRYNEQFF; CDR3nt: TGTGCCAGCAGCGTGGGCAGGTACAATGAGCAGTTCTTC
j_gene: TRBJ2-5; abundance: NA; v_gene: TRBV6-5; d_gene: NA; CDR3aa: CASSYRGQLQETQYF; CDR3nt: TGTGCCAGCAGTTACCGAGGACAGCTACAAGAGACCCAGTACTTC
j_gene: TRBJ2-1; abundance: NA; v_gene: TRBV6-5; d_gene: TRBD2; CDR3aa: CASSAAGGRHNEQFF; CDR3nt: TGTGCCAGCAGCGCAGCGGGGGGGCGCCACAATGAGCAGTTCTTC
j_gene: TRBJ2-2; abundance: NA; v_gene: TRBV6-6; d_gene: NA; CDR3aa: CASTPVPNTGELFF; CDR3nt: TGTGCCAGCACCCCAGTCCCCAACACCGGGGAGCTGTTTTTT
j_gene: TRBJ2-7; abundance: few; v_gene: TRBV11-2; d_gene: TRBD2; CDR3aa: CASSRLAGGGSYEQYF; CDR3nt: TGTGCCAGCAGCCGCCTGGCGGGGGGTGGCTCCTACGAGCAGTACTTC
j_gene: TRBJ2-3; abundance: NA; v_gene: TRBV30; d_gene: TRBD2; CDR3aa: CAWSSPDAGGGDPDTQYF; CDR3nt: TGTGCCTGGAGTTCCCCGGACGCGGGGGGCGGAGATCCAGATACGCAGTATTTT
j_gene: TRBJ2-5; abundance: once; v_gene: TRBV27; d_gene: TRBD2; CDR3aa: CASSLSLAGWETQYF; CDR3nt: TGTGCCAGCAGTTTGTCACTAGCGGGGTGGGAGACCCAGTACTTC
j_gene: TRBJ2-3; abundance: NA; v_gene: TRBV5-1; d_gene: TRBD2; CDR3aa: CASRKAGLGTDTQYF; CDR3nt: TGCGCCAGCAGAAAAGCGGGGCTGGGCACAGATACGCAGTATTTT
j_gene: TRBJ1-5; abundance: NA; v_gene: TRBV5-8; d_gene: NA; CDR3aa: CASNPDRVASNQPQHF; CDR3nt: TGTGCCAGCAACCCCGATCGGGTTGCGAGCAATCAGCCCCAGCATTTT
j_gene: TRBJ1-1; abundance: NA; v_gene: TRBV30; d_gene: NA; CDR3aa: CAWSVPRGGNTEAFF; CDR3nt: TGTGCCTGGAGTGTACCGAGAGGGGGAAACACTGAAGCTTTCTTT
j_gene: TRBJ2-3; abundance: NA; v_gene: TRBV10-1; d_gene: TRBD1; CDR3aa: CASSSGQGPDTQYF; CDR3nt: TGCGCCAGCAGCTCCGGACAGGGGCCAGATACGCAGTATTTT
j_gene: TRBJ1-1; abundance: NA; v_gene: TRBV5-1; d_gene: NA; CDR3aa: CASSNMAPGEEAFF; CDR3nt: TGCGCCAGCAGCAATATGGCCCCAGGGGAGGAAGCTTTCTTT
j_gene: TRBJ1-1; abundance: few; v_gene: TRBV7-8; d_gene: TRBD1; CDR3aa: CASSLDAGGHTEAFF; CDR3nt: TGTGCCAGCAGCTTAGACGCAGGGGGACATACTGAAGCTTTCTTT
j_gene: TRBJ1-1; abundance: NA; v_gene: TRBV27; d_gene: TRBD1; CDR3aa: CASSPTGLTEAFF; CDR3nt: TGTGCCAGCAGTCCGACAGGGCTGACTGAAGCTTTCTTT
j_gene: TRBJ2-3; abundance: NA; v_gene: TRBV7-3; d_gene: TRBD2; CDR3aa: CASSSGLAGADTQYF; CDR3nt: TGTGCCAGCAGCTCGGGACTAGCGGGGGCGGATACGCAGTATTTT
j_gene: TRBJ2-1; abundance: NA; v_gene: TRBV7-9; d_gene: TRBD2; CDR3aa: CASSTMGLAGGEQFF; CDR3nt: TGTGCCAGCAGCACGATGGGACTAGCGGGGGGTGAGCAGTTCTTC
j_gene: TRBJ1-4; abundance: few; v_gene: TRBV2; d_gene: NA; CDR3aa: CASKGGATNEKLFF; CDR3nt: TGTGCCAGCAAAGGGGGGGCAACTAATGAAAAACTGTTTTTT
j_gene: TRBJ2-1; abundance: NA; v_gene: TRBV6-1; d_gene: NA; CDR3aa: CASSEVTLQDEQFF; CDR3nt: TGTGCCAGCAGTGAGGTTACGCTCCAGGATGAGCAGTTCTTC
j_gene: TRBJ2-3; abundance: NA; v_gene: TRBV6-6; d_gene: TRBD1; CDR3aa: CASSLQGYSTDTQYF; CDR3nt: TGTGCCAGCAGTTTACAGGGGTACAGCACAGATACGCAGTATTTT
j_gene: TRBJ2-1; abundance: NA; v_gene: TRBV5-5; d_gene: TRBD1; CDR3aa: CASSSRTGKAEQFF; CDR3nt: TGTGCCAGCAGCTCCCGGACAGGGAAGGCTGAGCAGTTCTTC
j_gene: TRBJ1-6; abundance: NA; v_gene: TRBV7-9; d_gene: NA; CDR3aa: CASSLKGGGSPLHF; CDR3nt: TGTGCCAGCAGCTTAAAAGGGGGGGGTTCACCCCTCCACTTT
j_gene: TRBJ2-5; abundance: NA; v_gene: TRBV27; d_gene: NA; CDR3aa: CASKRRGQILQETQYF; CDR3nt: TGTGCCAGCAAGCGAAGGGGCCAAATCCTCCAAGAGACCCAGTACTTC
j_gene: TRBJ2-2; abundance: NA; v_gene: TRBV11-2; d_gene: TRBD1; CDR3aa: CASSSATGSDTGELFF; CDR3nt: TGTGCCAGCAGCTCGGCGACAGGGTCGGACACCGGGGAGCTGTTTTTT
j_gene: TRBJ1-6; abundance: NA; v_gene: TRBV7-2; d_gene: NA; CDR3aa: CASSLARTGRVGSPLHF; CDR3nt: TGTGCCAGCAGCTTAGCCCGCACAGGGAGAGTGGGTTCACCCCTCCACTTT
j_gene: TRBJ1-1; abundance: few; v_gene: TRBV7-2; d_gene: TRBD1; CDR3aa: CASSTPTGGLTEAFF; CDR3nt: TGTGCCAGCAGCACGCCGACAGGGGGCTTGACTGAAGCTTTCTTT
j_gene: TRBJ2-3; abundance: NA; v_gene: TRBV5-4; d_gene: TRBD2; CDR3aa: CASSNPSGGNTDTQYF; CDR3nt: TGTGCCAGCAGCAACCCTAGCGGGGGGAACACAGATACGCAGTATTTT
j_gene: TRBJ1-5; abundance: NA; v_gene: TRBV20-1; d_gene: NA; CDR3aa: CSASNGGSQHF; CDR3nt: TGCAGTGCTAGTAATGGAGGGTCCCAGCATTTT
j_gene: TRBJ2-6; abundance: NA; v_gene: TRBV5-1; d_gene: NA; CDR3aa: CASSPGVSGANVLTF; CDR3nt: TGCGCCAGCAGTCCCGGGGTCTCTGGGGCCAACGTCCTGACTTTC
j_gene: TRBJ2-1; abundance: NA; v_gene: TRBV4-1; d_gene: TRBD2; CDR3aa: CASSQEPSGSYNEQFF; CDR3nt: TGCGCCAGCAGCCAGGAACCTAGCGGGAGCTACAATGAGCAGTTCTTC
j_gene: TRBJ2-6; abundance: NA; v_gene: TRBV4-1; d_gene: NA; CDR3aa: CASSQADSTYSSGANVLTF; CDR3nt: TGCGCCAGCAGCCAAGCGGACAGTACTTATAGCTCTGGGGCCAACGTCCTGACTTTC
j_gene: TRBJ2-7; abundance: NA; v_gene: TRBV5-4; d_gene: NA; CDR3aa: CASSLFGIHEQYF; CDR3nt: TGTGCCAGCAGCTTGTTCGGGATCCACGAGCAGTACTTC
j_gene: TRBJ1-4; abundance: NA; v_gene: TRBV2; d_gene: NA; CDR3aa: CASSYSEKLFF; CDR3nt: TGTGCCAGCAGTTACAGTGAAAAACTGTTTTTT
j_gene: TRBJ2-5; abundance: NA; v_gene: TRBV27; d_gene: TRBD2; CDR3aa: CASSPGLAGAETQYF; CDR3nt: TGTGCCAGCAGTCCCGGACTAGCGGGGGCGGAGACCCAGTACTTC